These 24 T cell receptor beta chains share one sample of origin, sequenced in a study of T cell responses to AZD1222 COVID-19 vaccine. TCRdb's copy holds only in-frame clones and misses some; the assay was immunoSEQ multiplex PCR. Found here are more than 95,000 clones, roughly 91% of them singletons; the top ten hold under 8.5%. Sequencing used peripheral blood, obtained on day 0 of AZD1222 vaccination. The receptor source for this set is an adult in good health.

This clone is medium-sized within its sample. V usage is TRBV28 and J usage is TRBJ1-2; D gene ambiguous. Trimming shortened V by 7 bases and J by 4 bases, and 13 bases separated the two germline ends. The CDR3 consists of 13 residues. In germline, CDR1 is MDHEN, CDR2 SYDVKM. CDR3 sequence reads: CASMERLIYGYTF. The CDR3 coding sequence is TGTGCCAGCATGGAACGGCTGATCTATGGCTACACCTTC.

This clone was detected a few times. V usage is TRBV4-2 and J usage is TRBJ1-2; D gene unclear. Trimming took off 0 bases at V and 7 bases at J, with 12 bases between the two ends. Germline-derived CDR1 and CDR2 are LGHNA and YNFKEQ. This CDR3 contains 14 residues. CDR3 region: CASSQDLDRSGYTF. DNA of the CDR3: TGTGCCAGCAGCCAAGATCTAGACCGCAGTGGCTACACCTTC.

CDR3 nucleotide sequence: TGTGCCAGCAGCGTAGAAGGAGGCACTGAAGCTTTCTTT. Translating gives CASSVEGGTEAFF. The chain joins TRBV9 to TRBJ1-1, with D unresolved. Germline V gene data show CDR1 as SGDLS and CDR2 as YYNGEE. The CDR3 has 13 amino acids. Deletions cut 0 bases from V and 4 bases from J, with 7 bases between.

The chain couples TRBV9 to TRBJ2-4; 7 positions match TRBD1. The CDR3 has 14 residues. J gave up 9 bases and V 0 bases, and 6 bases lay outside the gene matches. The germline V gene has CDR1 SGDLS and CDR2 YYNGEE. CDR3 sequence: CASSVVGGRAIQYF. For the CDR3, the DNA is TGTGCCAGCAGCGTAGTAGGGGGCAGGGCCATTCAGTACTTC. The full variable domain, completed using reference TRBV9 and TRBJ2-4, is DSGVTQTPKHLITATGQRVTLRCSPRSGDLSVYWYQQSLDQGLQFLIQYYNGEERAKGNILERFSAQQFPDLHSELNLSSLELGDSALYFCASSVVGGRAIQYFGAGTRLSVL.

The chain has TRBV2 and TRBJ1-1; D perhaps matches TRBD1 (6 bases). The CDR3 totals 14 residues. Germline lookup yields CDR1 SNHLY and CDR2 FYNNEI. V was pared by 7 bases and J by 2 bases, with 14 bases between. CDR3 protein: CASKGQLVNTEAFF. CDR3 DNA sequence: TGTGCCAGCAAGGGACAACTCGTAAACACTGAAGCTTTCTTT.

This chain links TRBV19 with TRBJ1-1; D not certain. V was trimmed by 5 bases and J by 7 bases, leaving 17 bases between them. CDR3 length equals 14 residues. Germline V gene data show CDR1 as LNHDA and CDR2 as SQIVND (reference sequence). CDR3 protein: CASSEPGRSDEAFF. CDR3 nucleotides: TGTGCCAGTAGTGAACCGGGAAGAAGTGATGAAGCTTTCTTT.

J is TRBJ1-1 and V is TRBV5-4; 7 nucleotides line up with TRBD1. The CDR3 consists of 12 residues. V lost 4 bases to trimming and J lost 8 bases; unmatched junction nucleotides: 5. Germline loops: CDR1 SGHNT, CDR2 YYREEE (reference sequence). The CDR3 sequence is CASSTDRVEAFF. The CDR3 region has the DNA TGTGCCAGCAGCACCGACAGGGTCGAAGCTTTCTTT.

The chain recombines TRBV30 with TRBJ1-2, with 8 bases aligning to TRBD1. Germline CDR1 reads GTSNPN; CDR2 reads SVGIG (reference sequence). Trimming removed 0 bases from V and 6 bases from J; junction bases left unmatched: 3. This CDR3 region has 13 residues. The CDR3 here is CAWSVHRGNGYTF. Here the CDR3 DNA reads TGTGCCTGGAGTGTCCACAGGGGGAATGGCTACACCTTC.

The V gene is TRBV6-2 or TRBV6-3, the J gene TRBJ2-2, with a tentative D call TRBD2 (6 bases). The CDR3 is 14 amino acids. Between the trimmed V and J ends, which lost 6 bases and 5 bases, there was a span of 13 bases. Per germline, CDR1 MNHEY and CDR2 SVGEGT. In DNA form, the CDR3 reads TGTGCCAGCAGCGACGGGGGTTTAACCGGGGAGCTGTTTTTT. Amino acids: CASSDGGLTGELFF.

The chain carries TRBV3-1 (or the pseudogene TRBV3-2) and TRBJ2-3; 7 nucleotides line up with TRBD2. The V and J ends lost 2 bases and 2 bases, in that order; junction bases with no gene match: 7. In germline, CDR1 is LGHDT, CDR2 YNNKEL (reference sequence). The CDR3 loop spans 16 amino acids. CDR3 nucleotide sequence: TGTGCCAGCAGCCAAAGGAGGGGAGGGATCACAGATACGCAGTATTTT. It is translated as CASSQRRGGITDTQYF.

The genes are TRBV29-1 and TRBJ2-5; D is undetermined. From germline, CDR1 is SQVTM and CDR2 ANQGSEA. Deletions cut 6 bases from V and 2 bases from J, with 10 bases between. The CDR3 extends over 12 amino acids. CDR3 region: CSVGGRQETQYF. CDR3 nucleotides: TGCAGCGTGGGTGGGCGACAAGAGACCCAGTACTTC. The entire variable domain, with the rest obtained from reference TRBV29-1 and TRBJ2-5, is as follows: SAVISQKPSRDICQRGTSLTIQCQVDSQVTMMFWYRQQPGQSLTLIATANQGSEATYESGFVIDKFPISRPNLTFSTLTVSNMSPEDSSIYLCSVGGRQETQYFGPGTRLLVL.

The chain has TRBV5-8 and TRBJ2-3; D may be TRBD2 (7 bases). V lost 0 bases and J lost 2, with 10 bases in between. Germline V gene data show CDR1 as SGHTS and CDR2 as YDEGEE. There are 15 residues in the CDR3. CDR3 nucleotide sequence: TGTGCCAGCAGCTTGGCGCGGGGGCACACAGATACGCAGTATTTT. Translating it yields CASSLARGHTDTQYF.

The chain links TRBV2 to TRBJ2-1, with 16 bases aligning to TRBD2. Trimming removed 6 bases from V and 7 bases from J; junction bases left unmatched: 3. The CDR3 covers 15 residues. Looked up from germline, CDR1 is SNHLY and CDR2 is FYNNEI. The CDR3 coding sequence is TGTGCCAGCAGACCGGGACTAGCGGGAGGGAATGAGCAGTTCTTC. Its translation: CASRPGLAGGNEQFF.

The J gene is TRBJ2-1, the V gene TRBV5-8; 11 bases fit TRBD2. CDR1 is SGHTS, CDR2 YDEGEE, per germline. This CDR3 contains 15 residues. Unmatched junction bases numbered 4, after V lost 4 bases and J lost 4 bases. The CDR3 DNA sequence: TGTGCCAGCAGCCCAAGACTAGCGGGGTACAATGAGCAGTTCTTC. Amino acids: CASSPRLAGYNEQFF.

The CDR3 here is CASSSGGLNEQFF. CDR3 sequence (DNA): TGCGCCAGCAGCAGCGGGGGGCTTAATGAGCAGTTCTTC. The rearrangement links TRBV5-1 to TRBJ2-1, with 9 bases matching TRBD2. CDR3 length: 13 residues. Germline CDR1 is SGHRS and CDR2 is YFSETQ. J gave up 7 bases and V 4 bases, and 3 bases lay outside the gene matches.

This chain joins TRBV7-3 and TRBJ2-2; 10 nucleotides line up with TRBD2. The germline gives CDR1 SGHTA, CDR2 FQGTGA. This CDR3 contains 17 residues. With V trimmed by 2 bases and J by 3 bases, 6 bases remained unmatched. CDR3 protein: CASSLFLAGAHTGELFF. Here the CDR3 DNA reads TGTGCCAGCAGCTTATTCCTAGCGGGGGCCCACACCGGGGAGCTGTTTTTT.

V and J are TRBV5-1 and TRBJ1-4, with 8 bases identical to TRBD1. CDR1 is SGHRS and CDR2 is YFSETQ in the germline V gene. This CDR3 has 15 residues. Trimming at V came to 3 bases and at J to 7 bases, leaving 8 bases not matched to a gene. CDR3 coding DNA: TGCGCCAGCAGCTCTTCCGGGACAGGCCTTGAAAAACTGTTTTTT. Residues: CASSSSGTGLEKLFF. The complete variable domain, with remaining parts taken from reference TRBV5-1 and TRBJ1-4, reads KAGVTQTPRYLIKTRGQQVTLSCSPISGHRSVSWYQQTPGQGLQFLFEYFSETQRNKGNFPGRFSGRQFSNSRSEMNVSTLELGDSALYLCASSSSGTGLEKLFFGSGTQLSVL.

The chain is built from TRBV27 and TRBJ2-7; 10 bases are shared with TRBD1. Germline CDR1 reads MNHEY; CDR2 reads SMNVEV (reference sequence). This CDR3 is built from 16 residues. V lost 5 bases and J lost 3; bases outside the gene matches: 10. The CDR3 protein is CASSPDRGTAIYEQYF. CDR3 coding DNA: TGTGCCAGCAGTCCGGACAGGGGGACTGCTATCTACGAGCAGTACTTC.

This chain links TRBV7-9 with TRBJ2-1, with D hard to call. V was cut by 0 bases and J by 0 bases, with 12 bases left in between. Per germline, CDR1 SEHNR and CDR2 FQNEAQ (reference sequence). The CDR3 sequence is 17 residues long. The CDR3 loop reads CASSLAASPHSYNEQFF. As DNA, the CDR3 is TGTGCCAGCAGCTTAGCGGCCAGCCCACACTCCTACAATGAGCAGTTCTTC.

The CDR3 protein is CASSDSNTDTQYF. The CDR3 bases are TGTGCCAGCAGCGACTCCAACACAGATACGCAGTATTTT. J is TRBJ2-3 and V is TRBV9; no clear D. The V and J ends lost 3 bases and 2 bases respectively, with 7 bases between them. The V gene's germline CDR1 is SGDLS and CDR2 YYNGEE. The CDR3 is 13 residues long.

This rearrangement joins TRBV20-1 to TRBJ2-7, with TRBD2 matching over 10 bases. The CDR3 has 17 amino acids. Germline V gives CDR1 DFQATT, CDR2 SNEGSKA (reference sequence). Losses at the gene ends were 3 bases for V and 7 bases for J; bases not matched to a gene: 18. The CDR3 protein is CSASRGVELAGDREQYF. CDR3 DNA sequence: TGCAGTGCTAGTAGGGGGGTTGAGCTAGCGGGAGATAGGGAGCAGTACTTC.

The chain joins TRBV4-3 to TRBJ1-1, with D possibly matching TRBD1 (6 bases). The V end lost 4 bases, the J end lost 3 bases, and 15 bases lay between the germline ends. Per the germline V gene, CDR1 is LGHNA and CDR2 is YSLEER. The CDR3 has 15 amino acids. The CDR3 loop is CASSLDRGQDTEAFF. DNA for the CDR3: TGCGCCAGCAGCCTCGATCGGGGGCAGGACACTGAAGCTTTCTTT.

This clone was counted a single time. The CDR3 nucleotides read TGCGCCAGCAGCTCGCCGCGGACAGGGAGGGGCAATGAGCAGTTCTTC. This encodes CASSSPRTGRGNEQFF. J is TRBJ2-1 and V is TRBV5-1, with a weak D call TRBD1 (8 bases). Germline CDR1 and CDR2: SGHRS and YFSETQ. The CDR3 runs to 16 residues. Trimming took 3 bases from V and 6 from J, leaving 19 bases between them.

The rearrangement uses TRBV9 and TRBJ2-2; D is unresolved. Per germline, CDR1 SGDLS and CDR2 YYNGEE. V shed 3 bases and J shed 1 base, with 4 bases lying between them. This CDR3 is 13 amino acids long. CDR3 region: CASSAGNTGELFF. The CDR3 bases are TGTGCCAGCAGCGCAGGGAACACCGGGGAGCTGTTTTTT.